What follows are 10 T cell receptor beta chains derived from one specimen sequenced in a study of shared clonotypes between healthy human individuals. Repertoires were generated with immunoSEQ multiplex PCR, while TCRdb's copy carries only in-frame clones and drops some. The repertoire holds about 1.1 million clones, with around 77% as singletons. The source material was memory CD4+ T cells from PBMCs. Subset meaning: CD45RA-negative fraction. The origin of the receptors is a man aged 18 to 30 in good health. Some clones in this sample may be carry-over from other donors' samples.

This sequence joins TRBV19 and TRBJ1-2; no reliable D call. The V gene's germline CDR1 is LNHDA and CDR2 SQIVND (reference sequence). The CDR3 covers 13 residues. V was pared by 3 bases and J by 4 bases, with 9 bases between. CDR3 sequence (DNA): TGTGCCAGTAGTATGAGGCAGTTCTATGGCTACACCTTC. This gives the protein CASSMRQFYGYTF.

The rearrangement uses TRBV27 and TRBJ2-1, with D possibly TRBD2 on 6 matching bases. The CDR3 totals 14 residues. Per the germline V gene, CDR1 is MNHEY and CDR2 is SMNVEV (reference sequence). The V end lost 8 bases, the J end lost 6 bases, and 17 bases lay between the germline ends. The chain's CDR3 is CASGISGWGNEQFF. For the CDR3, the DNA is TGTGCCAGCGGAATTAGCGGCTGGGGCAATGAGCAGTTCTTC.

The V gene is TRBV5-4, the J gene TRBJ2-7; TRBD2 matches at 7 bases. J gave up 2 bases and V 5 bases, and 13 bases lay outside the gene matches. The CDR3 contains 16 residues. CDR1 is SGHNT and CDR2 is YYREEE in the germline V gene (reference sequence). CDR3 sequence reads: CASRQTRGAGAYEQYF. CDR3 DNA: TGTGCCAGCAGGCAGACGAGAGGGGCGGGAGCCTACGAGCAGTACTTC.

The chain joins TRBV28 to TRBJ1-5; unclear D gene. The CDR3 consists of 13 residues. Germline V gives CDR1 MDHEN, CDR2 SYDVKM. The V and J ends lost 5 bases and 7 bases respectively, with 12 bases between them. The CDR3 DNA reads TGTGCCAGCAGTCCCCCCGGGGAGCAGCCCCAGCATTTT. Encoded protein: CASSPPGEQPQHF.

The chain is built from TRBV5-4 and TRBJ2-2, with 9 bases identical to TRBD1. The CDR3 covers 17 residues. The germline V gene has CDR1 SGHNT and CDR2 YYREEE (reference sequence). J gave up 6 bases and V 4 bases, and 13 bases lay outside the gene matches. The CDR3 loop is CASSPRSVTGGAGELFF. The CDR3 DNA reads TGTGCCAGCAGCCCAAGGTCTGTGACAGGGGGTGCCGGGGAGCTGTTTTTT.

The gene calls are TRBV5-1 and TRBJ2-5, with D perhaps matching TRBD1 (6 bases). Germline V gene lookup returns CDR1 SGHRS and CDR2 YFSETQ. This CDR3 spans 14 amino acids. Trimming shortened V by 2 bases and J by 2 bases, and 10 bases separated the two germline ends. The CDR3 is CASSLQGMQETQYF. CDR3 sequence (DNA): TGCGCCAGCAGCTTACAGGGCATGCAAGAGACCCAGTACTTC.

The V gene is TRBV11-2, the J gene TRBJ1-3; D is perhaps TRBD1 (5 bases). The ends were cut back, 4 bases at V and 4 bases at J, with 14 bases in the middle. Germline CDR1 is SGHAT and CDR2 is FQNNGV. This CDR3 region has 15 residues. CDR3 DNA: TGTGCCAGCAGCTCAGCAGGGATGGAGGGAAACACCATATATTTT. Translated: CASSSAGMEGNTIYF.

This sequence joins TRBV30 and TRBJ2-7; D is perhaps TRBD2 (6 bases). V lost 2 bases, J lost 3 bases, and 8 bases lay in between. From germline, CDR1 is GTSNPN and CDR2 SVGIG (reference sequence). This CDR3 is 12 amino acids long. CDR3 sequence reads: CAWSRAGYEQYF. The CDR3, as DNA: TGTGCCTGGAGTCGAGCGGGCTACGAGCAGTACTTC.

The rearrangement uses TRBV19 and TRBJ2-7; D unresolved. CDR3 length equals 14 residues. Germline CDR1 is LNHDA and CDR2 is SQIVND (reference sequence). Trimming pared 2 bases from V and 5 bases from J, leaving 13 bases between. In nucleotides, the CDR3 is TGTGCCAGTAGTATAAGGCTGTCTCCTAACGAGCAGTACTTC. Its translation: CASSIRLSPNEQYF. The whole variable domain, remainder taken from reference TRBV19 and TRBJ2-7, is DGGITQSPKYLFRKEGQNVTLSCEQNLNHDAMYWYRQDPGQGLRLIYYSQIVNDFQKGDIAEGYSVSREKKESFPLTVTSAQKNPTAFYLCASSIRLSPNEQYFGPGTRLTVT.

The chain carries TRBV7-2 and TRBJ2-5; D is uncertain. The germline gives CDR1 SGHTA, CDR2 FQGNSA. CDR3 size: 12 residues. Trimming left V 2 bases short and J 5 bases short, with 6 bases between. The CDR3 sequence is CASSLSWETQYF. In DNA form, the CDR3 reads TGTGCCAGCAGCTTAAGCTGGGAGACCCAGTACTTC. The whole variable domain, remainder taken from reference TRBV7-2 and TRBJ2-5, is GAGVSQSPSNKVTEKGKDVELRCDPISGHTALYWYRQSLGQGLEFLIYFQGNSAPDKSGLPSDRFSAERTGGSVSTLTIQRTQQEDSAVYLCASSLSWETQYFGPGTRLLVL.